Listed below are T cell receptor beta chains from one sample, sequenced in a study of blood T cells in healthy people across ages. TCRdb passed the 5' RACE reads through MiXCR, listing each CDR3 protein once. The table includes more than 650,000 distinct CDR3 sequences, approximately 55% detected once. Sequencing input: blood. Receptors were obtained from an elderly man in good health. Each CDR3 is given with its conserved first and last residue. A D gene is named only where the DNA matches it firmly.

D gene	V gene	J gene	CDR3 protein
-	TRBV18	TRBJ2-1	CASSPGTRFSYNEQFF
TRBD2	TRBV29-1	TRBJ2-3	CSARGTSGSGDTQYF
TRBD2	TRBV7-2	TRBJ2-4	CASSEGGRENIQYF
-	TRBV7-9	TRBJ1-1	CASLQDLNTEAFF
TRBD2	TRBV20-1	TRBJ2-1	CSANVAGALYEQFF
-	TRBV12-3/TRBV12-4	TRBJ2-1	CASSLPGQEEGFYNEQFF
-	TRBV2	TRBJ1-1	CASSRQDLPNTEAFF
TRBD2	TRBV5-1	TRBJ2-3	CASSGTIGSDTQYF
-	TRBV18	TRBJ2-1	CANSPPSTGILNEQFF
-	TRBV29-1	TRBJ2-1	CSVLSPGETQFF
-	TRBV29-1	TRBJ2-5	CSVLWNEQYF
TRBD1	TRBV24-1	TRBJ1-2	CATSDLQGAKGYTF
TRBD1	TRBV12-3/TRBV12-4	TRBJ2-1	CASSLGGTGKANEQFF
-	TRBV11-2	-	CASSPVVDYEQYF
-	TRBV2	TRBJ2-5	CASSEGQYQETQYF
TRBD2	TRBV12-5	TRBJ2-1	CASGLILAGAGNEQFF
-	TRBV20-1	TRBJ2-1	CSATNGGTGSYNEQFF
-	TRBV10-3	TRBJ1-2	CAISGEYDGYTF
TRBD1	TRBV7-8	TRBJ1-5	CASSLRTGPIDQPQHF
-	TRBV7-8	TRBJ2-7	CASSLGPEYYEQYF
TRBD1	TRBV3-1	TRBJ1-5	CASSLTGGYNQPQHF
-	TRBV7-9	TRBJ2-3	CASSSGPSRRAEDTQYF
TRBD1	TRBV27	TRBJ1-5	CASRVRGTGHNQPRHF
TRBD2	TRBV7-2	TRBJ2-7	CASSPGTSALYEQYF